These 9 T cell receptor beta chains share one sample of origin, sequenced in a study of blood T cell repertoires in COVID-19. The data were produced by immunoSEQ multiplex PCR, yet TCRdb's version contains in-frame clones alone and is incomplete. The sample includes some 150,000 clones, roughly 90% of them seen just once. The sequenced material came from peripheral blood. All receptors come from a man in his sixties with acute or convalescent COVID-19.

This chain uses TRBV6-4 with TRBJ2-7; TRBD2 agrees at 9 bases. CDR1 and CDR2 from the germline V gene are MRHNA and SNTAGT. With V trimmed by 8 bases and J by 5 bases, 13 bases remained unmatched. The CDR3 sequence is 15 residues long. This CDR3 reads CASSKRRGGGHEQYF. The CDR3 DNA is TGTGCCAGCTCAAAACGGCGGGGGGGTGGCCACGAGCAGTACTTC.

The chain links TRBV7-9 to TRBJ1-5; 9 positions match TRBD1. The CDR3 totals 16 residues. The V segment lost 4 bases and the J segment 3 bases; nucleotides outside the gene matches: 7. CDR1 SEHNR and CDR2 FQNEAQ come from the germline V gene (reference sequence). The CDR3 loop reads CASSSLRDRDNQPQHF. CDR3 DNA: TGTGCCAGCAGCTCGCTCCGGGACAGGGACAATCAGCCCCAGCATTTT.

The rearrangement uses TRBV20-1 and TRBJ1-2; tentative D call: TRBD1 (5 bases). CDR3 size: 10 residues. In germline, CDR1 is DFQATT, CDR2 SNEGSKA (reference sequence). The CDR3 bases are TGCGGGGCGGTGATAAATGGCTACACCTTC. Translating gives CGAVINGYTF.

V is TRBV11-2 and J is TRBJ1-2; D perhaps matches TRBD1 (6 bases). The CDR3 extends over 13 amino acids. Trimming shortened V by 5 bases and J by 5 bases, and 12 bases separated the two germline ends. Germline lookup yields CDR1 SGHAT and CDR2 FQNNGV. CDR3 residues: CASSSGGAYGYTF. DNA for the CDR3: TGTGCCAGCAGCAGTGGGGGGGCTTATGGCTACACCTTC.

This chain links TRBV4-2 with TRBJ2-7; 9 nucleotides line up with TRBD2. The CDR3 is 15 amino acids. Trimming cost V 0 bases and J 1 base; bases outside gene matches: 1. From germline, CDR1 is LGHNA and CDR2 YNFKEQ. The CDR3 bases are TGTGCCAGCAGCCAAGACCTAGCGGGGTCCTACGAGCAGTACTTC. Translation gives CASSQDLAGSYEQYF.

A few counts support this clone. The V call is TRBV7-9, the J call TRBJ1-6; 8 bases line up with TRBD1. Trimming took 5 bases from V and 10 from J; bases not matched to a gene: 10. This CDR3 has 15 residues. The germline gives CDR1 SEHNR, CDR2 FQNEAQ (reference sequence). The CDR3 is CASSPRDRTNSPLHF. CDR3 nucleotides: TGTGCCAGCAGCCCACGGGACAGGACTAACTCACCCCTCCACTTT.

The chain joins TRBV19 to TRBJ2-7, with TRBD1 matching 7 bases. Trimming took 7 bases from V and 1 from J; bases not matched to a gene: 16. This CDR3 comprises 17 residues. Germline CDR1 reads LNHDA; CDR2 reads SQIVND (reference sequence). This CDR3 is CASIKGTDKLNSYEQYF. For the CDR3, the DNA is TGTGCCAGTATTAAAGGGACAGATAAACTAAATTCCTACGAGCAGTACTTC.

This rearrangement joins TRBV7-6 to TRBJ1-2; D may be TRBD1 (6 bases). This CDR3 is 12 amino acids long. Looked up from germline, CDR1 is SGHVS and CDR2 is FNYEAQ. Trimming stripped 8 bases from V and 6 bases from J, with 13 bases between. Here the CDR3 DNA reads TGTGCCAGCCCGAACAGGGCCCATGGCTACACCTTC. Amino acid sequence: CASPNRAHGYTF.

In DNA, the CDR3 is TGTGCCAGCAGCTCCACGGGGACAGGGGGCTCGAGCACCGGGGAGCTGTTTTTT. It encodes CASSSTGTGGSSTGELFF. V and J are TRBV7-9 and TRBJ2-2, with 12 bases lining up with TRBD1. Germline V gene sequence: CDR1 SEHNR, CDR2 FQNEAQ (reference sequence). The CDR3 covers 18 residues. V was clipped by 4 bases and J by 4 bases; unmatched bases: 10.